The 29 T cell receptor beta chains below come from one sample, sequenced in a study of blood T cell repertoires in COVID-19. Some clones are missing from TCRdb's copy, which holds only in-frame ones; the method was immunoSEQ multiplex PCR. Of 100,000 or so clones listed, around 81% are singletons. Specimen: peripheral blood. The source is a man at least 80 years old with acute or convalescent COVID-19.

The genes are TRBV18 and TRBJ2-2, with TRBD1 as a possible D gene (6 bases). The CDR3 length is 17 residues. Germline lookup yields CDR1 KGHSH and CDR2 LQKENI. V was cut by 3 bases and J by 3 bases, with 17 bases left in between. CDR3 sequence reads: CASSPTLTGWDTGELFF. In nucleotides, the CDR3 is TGTGCCAGCTCACCTACCTTGACAGGCTGGGACACCGGGGAGCTGTTTTTT.

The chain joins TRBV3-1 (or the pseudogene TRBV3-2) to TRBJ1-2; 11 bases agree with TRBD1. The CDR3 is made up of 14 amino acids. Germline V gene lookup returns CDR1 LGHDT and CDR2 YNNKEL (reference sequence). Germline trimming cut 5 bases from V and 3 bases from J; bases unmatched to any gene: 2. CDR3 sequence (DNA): TGTGCCAGCAGCGAGGGACAGGGGGACTATGGCTACACCTTC. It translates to CASSEGQGDYGYTF.

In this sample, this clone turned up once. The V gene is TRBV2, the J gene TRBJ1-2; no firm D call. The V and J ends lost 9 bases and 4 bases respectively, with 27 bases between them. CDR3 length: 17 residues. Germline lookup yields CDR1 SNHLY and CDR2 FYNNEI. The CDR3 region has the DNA TGTGCCAGTACGGACTCATCTATGGCTACACCCATCTATGGCTACACCTTC. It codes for CASTDSSMATPIYGYTF. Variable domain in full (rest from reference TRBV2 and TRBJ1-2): EPEVTQTPSHQVTQMGQEVILRCVPISNHLYFYWYRQILGQKVEFLVSFYNNEISEKSEIFDDQFSVERPDGSNFTLKIRSTKLEDSAMYFCASTDSSMATPIYGYTFGSGTRLTVV.

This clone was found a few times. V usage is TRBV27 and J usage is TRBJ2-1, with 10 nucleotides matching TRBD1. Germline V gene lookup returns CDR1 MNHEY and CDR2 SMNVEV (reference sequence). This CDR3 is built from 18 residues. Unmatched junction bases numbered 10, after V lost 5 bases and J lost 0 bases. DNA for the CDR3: TGTGCCAGCAGTCCTTTACCGGGACAGGGGAGCTCCTACAATGAGCAGTTCTTC. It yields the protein CASSPLPGQGSSYNEQFF.

The CDR3 region is CASSPRSVEQYF. CDR3 in DNA: TGTGCCAGCAGCCCCCGCAGCGTGGAGCAGTACTTC. This rearrangement joins TRBV28 to TRBJ2-7; D is unclear. V was trimmed by 6 bases and J by 7 bases, leaving 13 bases between them. The germline V gene encodes CDR1 MDHEN and CDR2 SYDVKM. The CDR3 is 12 residues long.

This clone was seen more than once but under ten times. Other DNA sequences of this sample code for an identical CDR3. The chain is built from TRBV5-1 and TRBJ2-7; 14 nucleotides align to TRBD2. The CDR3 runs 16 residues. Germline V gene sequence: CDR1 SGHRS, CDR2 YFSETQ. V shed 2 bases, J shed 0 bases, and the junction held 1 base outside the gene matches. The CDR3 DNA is TGCGCCAGCAGCTTAGGGACTAGCGGGGGCTCCTACGAGCAGTACTTC. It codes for CASSLGTSGGSYEQYF.

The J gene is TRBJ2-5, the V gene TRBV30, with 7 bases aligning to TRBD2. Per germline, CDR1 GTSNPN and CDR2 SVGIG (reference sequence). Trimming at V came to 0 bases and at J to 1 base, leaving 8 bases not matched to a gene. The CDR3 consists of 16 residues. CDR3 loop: CAWSVRASGTQETQYF. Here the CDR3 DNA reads TGTGCCTGGAGTGTACGGGCTAGCGGAACCCAAGAGACCCAGTACTTC.

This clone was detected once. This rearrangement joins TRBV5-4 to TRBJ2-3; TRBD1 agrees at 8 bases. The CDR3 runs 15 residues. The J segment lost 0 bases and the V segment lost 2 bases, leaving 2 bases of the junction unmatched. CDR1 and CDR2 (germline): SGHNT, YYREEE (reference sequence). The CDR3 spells CASSFRGLSTDTQYF. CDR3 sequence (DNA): TGTGCCAGCAGCTTCAGGGGGCTTAGCACAGATACGCAGTATTTT.

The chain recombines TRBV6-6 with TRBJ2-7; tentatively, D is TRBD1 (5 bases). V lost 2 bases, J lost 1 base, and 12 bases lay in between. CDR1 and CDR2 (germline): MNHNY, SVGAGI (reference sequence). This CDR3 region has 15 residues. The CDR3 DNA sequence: TGTGCCAGCAGTTACGCGCAGGGATGGTCCTACGAGCAGTACTTC. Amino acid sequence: CASSYAQGWSYEQYF.

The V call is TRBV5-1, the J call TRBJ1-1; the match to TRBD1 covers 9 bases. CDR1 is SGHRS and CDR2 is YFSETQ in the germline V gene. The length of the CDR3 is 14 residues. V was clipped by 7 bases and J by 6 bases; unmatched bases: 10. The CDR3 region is CASQNTGGDPEAFF. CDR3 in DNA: TGCGCCAGCCAAAACACAGGGGGCGACCCTGAAGCTTTCTTT.

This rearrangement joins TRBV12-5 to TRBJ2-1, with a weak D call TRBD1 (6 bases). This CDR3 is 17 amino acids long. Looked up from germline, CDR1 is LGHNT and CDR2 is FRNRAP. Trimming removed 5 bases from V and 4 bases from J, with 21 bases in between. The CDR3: CASGQEARDTLYNEQFF. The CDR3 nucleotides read TGTGCTAGTGGTCAGGAAGCCCGGGACACTCTTTACAATGAGCAGTTCTTC.

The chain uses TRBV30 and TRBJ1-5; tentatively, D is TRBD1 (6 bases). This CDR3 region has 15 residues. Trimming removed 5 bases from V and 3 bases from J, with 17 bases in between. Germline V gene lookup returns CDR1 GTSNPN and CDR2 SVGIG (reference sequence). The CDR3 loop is CAWALQGGNNQPQHF. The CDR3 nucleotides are TGTGCCTGGGCACTACAGGGAGGGAACAATCAGCCCCAGCATTTT.

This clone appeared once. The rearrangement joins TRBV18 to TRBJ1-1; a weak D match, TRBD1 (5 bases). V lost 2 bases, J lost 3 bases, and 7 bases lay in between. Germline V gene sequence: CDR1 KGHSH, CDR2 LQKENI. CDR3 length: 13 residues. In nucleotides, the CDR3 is TGTGCCAGCTCACCATCGGGGGACACTGAAGCTTTCTTT. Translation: CASSPSGDTEAFF.

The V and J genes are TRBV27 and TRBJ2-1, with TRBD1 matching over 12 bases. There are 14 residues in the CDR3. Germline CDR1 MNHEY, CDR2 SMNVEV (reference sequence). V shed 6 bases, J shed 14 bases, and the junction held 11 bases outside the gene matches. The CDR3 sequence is CASSPRDRGLPKFF. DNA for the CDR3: TGTGCCAGCAGCCCACGGGACAGGGGGCTTCCAAAGTTCTTC.

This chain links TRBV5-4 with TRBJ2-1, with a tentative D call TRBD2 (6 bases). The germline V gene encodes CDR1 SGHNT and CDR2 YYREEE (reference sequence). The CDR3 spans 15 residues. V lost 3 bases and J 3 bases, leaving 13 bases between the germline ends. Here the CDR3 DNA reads TGTGCCAGCAGCTCGAGGCGGGACGGCTACAATGAGCAGTTCTTC. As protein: CASSSRRDGYNEQFF.

CDR3 bases: TGTGCCAGCAGCCCGGTCGGGCGGGAGGACTACAATGAGCAGTTCTTC. This codes for CASSPVGREDYNEQFF. V usage is TRBV7-6 and J usage is TRBJ2-1; 8 nucleotides align to TRBD2. This CDR3 spans 16 amino acids. The ends lost 5 bases at V and 3 bases at J; junction bases unmatched: 9. The germline gives CDR1 SGHVS, CDR2 FNYEAQ. The complete variable domain, with remaining parts taken from reference TRBV7-6 and TRBJ2-1, reads GAGVSQSPRYKVTKRGQDVALRCDPISGHVSLYWYRQALGQGPEFLTYFNYEAQQDKSGLPNDRFSAERPEGSISTLTIQRTEQRDSAMYRCASSPVGREDYNEQFFGPGTRLTVL.

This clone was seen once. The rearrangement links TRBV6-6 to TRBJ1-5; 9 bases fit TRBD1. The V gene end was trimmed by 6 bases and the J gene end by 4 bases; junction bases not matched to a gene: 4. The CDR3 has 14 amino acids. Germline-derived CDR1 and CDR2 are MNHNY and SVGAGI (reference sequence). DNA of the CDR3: TGTGCCAGCAGGGTGACAGGGGGTAATCAGCCCCAGCATTTT. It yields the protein CASRVTGGNQPQHF.

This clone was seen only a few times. DNA for the CDR3: TGTGCCAGCAGTGGTGGGATGGGACTAGCGGCGACGGTCTACGAGCAGTACTTC. It encodes CASSGGMGLAATVYEQYF. The genes are TRBV2 and TRBJ2-7; 11 bases line up with TRBD2. Trimming cost V 4 bases and J 3 bases; bases outside gene matches: 14. This CDR3 is 18 amino acids long. From germline, CDR1 is SNHLY and CDR2 FYNNEI.

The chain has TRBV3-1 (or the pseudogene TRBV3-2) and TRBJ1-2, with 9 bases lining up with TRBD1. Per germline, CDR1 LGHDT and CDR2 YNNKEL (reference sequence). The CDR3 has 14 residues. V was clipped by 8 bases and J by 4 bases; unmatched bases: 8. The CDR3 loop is CASGGTGLGYGYTF. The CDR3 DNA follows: TGTGCCAGCGGAGGGACAGGGTTAGGCTATGGCTACACCTTC.

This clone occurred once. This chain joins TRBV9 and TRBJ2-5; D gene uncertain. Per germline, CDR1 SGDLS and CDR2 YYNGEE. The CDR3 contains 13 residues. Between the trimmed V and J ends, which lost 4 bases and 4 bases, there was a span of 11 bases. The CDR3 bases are TGTGCCAGCAGCTTCGCTTCCGGAGAGACCCAGTACTTC. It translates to CASSFASGETQYF.

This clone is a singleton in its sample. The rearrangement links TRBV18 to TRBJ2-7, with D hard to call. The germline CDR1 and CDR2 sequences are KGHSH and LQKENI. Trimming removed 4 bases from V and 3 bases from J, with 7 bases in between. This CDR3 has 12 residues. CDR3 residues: CASSRAGYEQYF. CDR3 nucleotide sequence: TGTGCCAGCTCACGCGCAGGCTACGAGCAGTACTTC.

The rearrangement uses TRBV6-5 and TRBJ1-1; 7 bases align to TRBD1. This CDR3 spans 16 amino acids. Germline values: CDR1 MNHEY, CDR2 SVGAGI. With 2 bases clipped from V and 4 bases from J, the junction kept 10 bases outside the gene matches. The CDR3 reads CASSYTHDRVFTEAFF. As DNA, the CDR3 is TGTGCCAGCAGTTACACCCATGACAGGGTATTCACTGAAGCTTTCTTT.

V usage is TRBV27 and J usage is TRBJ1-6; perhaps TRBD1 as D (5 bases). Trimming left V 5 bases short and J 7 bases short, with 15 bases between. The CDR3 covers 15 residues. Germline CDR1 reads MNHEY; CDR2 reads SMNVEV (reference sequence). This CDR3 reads CASSKSRVTNSPLHF. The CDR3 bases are TGTGCCAGCAGTAAATCCAGGGTCACCAATTCACCCCTCCACTTT.

For the CDR3, the DNA is TGTGCCAGCAGTGCCCTCCTACAGAGTGAGCAGTTCTTC. Its translation: CASSALLQSEQFF. The V and J genes are TRBV6-4 and TRBJ2-1; no definite D call. The V gene's germline CDR1 is MRHNA and CDR2 SNTAGT. CDR3 length: 13 residues. Trimming took 4 bases from V and 9 from J, leaving 13 bases between them.

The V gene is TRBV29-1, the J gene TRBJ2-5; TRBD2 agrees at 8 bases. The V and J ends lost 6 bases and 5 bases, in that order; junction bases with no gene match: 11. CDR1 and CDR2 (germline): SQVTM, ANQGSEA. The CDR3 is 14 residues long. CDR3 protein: CSVGGRSSGETQYF. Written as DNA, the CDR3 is TGCAGCGTCGGAGGCCGCTCTAGCGGGGAGACCCAGTACTTC. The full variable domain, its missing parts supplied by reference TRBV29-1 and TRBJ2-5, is SAVISQKPSRDICQRGTSLTIQCQVDSQVTMMFWYRQQPGQSLTLIATANQGSEATYESGFVIDKFPISRPNLTFSTLTVSNMSPEDSSIYLCSVGGRSSGETQYFGPGTRLLVL.

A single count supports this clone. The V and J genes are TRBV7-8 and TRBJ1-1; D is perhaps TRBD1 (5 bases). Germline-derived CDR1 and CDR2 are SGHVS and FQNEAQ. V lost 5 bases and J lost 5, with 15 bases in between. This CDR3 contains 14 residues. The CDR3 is CASSPSLRQTEAFF. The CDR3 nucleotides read TGTGCCAGCAGCCCTTCCTTACGACAGACTGAAGCTTTCTTT.

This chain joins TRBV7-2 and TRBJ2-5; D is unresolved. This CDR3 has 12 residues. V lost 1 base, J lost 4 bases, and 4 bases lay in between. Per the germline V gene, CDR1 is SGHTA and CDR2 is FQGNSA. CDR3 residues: CASSLGPETQYF. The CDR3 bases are TGTGCCAGCAGCTTAGGGCCAGAGACCCAGTACTTC.

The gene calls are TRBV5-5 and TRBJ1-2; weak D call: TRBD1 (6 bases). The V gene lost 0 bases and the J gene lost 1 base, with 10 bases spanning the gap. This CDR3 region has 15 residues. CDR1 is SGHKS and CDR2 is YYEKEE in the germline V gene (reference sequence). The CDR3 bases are TGTGCCAGCAGCTTGGGGCACAGGGATAACTATGGCTACACCTTC. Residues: CASSLGHRDNYGYTF.

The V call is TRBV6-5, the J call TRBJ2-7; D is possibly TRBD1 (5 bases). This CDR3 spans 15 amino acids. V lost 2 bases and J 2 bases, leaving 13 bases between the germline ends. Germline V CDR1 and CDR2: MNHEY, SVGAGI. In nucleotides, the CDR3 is TGTGCCAGCAGTTACGACAGCCGGGTTACCTACGAGCAGTACTTC. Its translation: CASSYDSRVTYEQYF.